These 3 T cell receptor beta chains were sequenced from one sample in a study of blood T cell repertoires in COVID-19. TCRdb's copy holds only in-frame clones and misses some; the assay was immunoSEQ multiplex PCR. This sample has approximately 190,000 clones, with over 80% found just once. The material sequenced was peripheral blood. Receptor source: a woman aged 60-75 years with COVID-19, enrolled during active disease.

This clone was observed a few times. The rearrangement links TRBV19 to TRBJ1-5; D is perhaps TRBD1 (5 bases). Germline V gives CDR1 LNHDA, CDR2 SQIVND (reference sequence). The CDR3 totals 13 residues. Trimming pared 2 bases from V and 5 bases from J, leaving 7 bases between. In DNA form, the CDR3 reads TGTGCCAGTAGTATAACAGGTGATCAGCCCCAGCATTTT. Residues: CASSITGDQPQHF.

The chain carries TRBV6-5 and TRBJ2-7; no definite D call. Germline assignment: CDR1 MNHEY and CDR2 SVGAGI. The CDR3 totals 14 residues. Deletions cut 2 bases from V and 3 bases from J, with 11 bases between. The CDR3 nucleotides read TGTGCCAGCAGTTACGGGCCCGACCTCTACGAGCAGTACGTC. Residues: CASSYGPDLYEQYV.

J is TRBJ2-3 and V is TRBV5-1, with TRBD2 matching over 14 bases. Germline assignment: CDR1 SGHRS and CDR2 YFSETQ. CDR3 length: 16 amino acids. J lost 5 bases, V lost 0 bases, and 2 bases had no gene match. The CDR3 protein is CASSLATSGGEDTQYF. The CDR3 region has the DNA TGCGCCAGCAGCTTGGCGACTAGCGGGGGGGAAGATACGCAGTATTTT.